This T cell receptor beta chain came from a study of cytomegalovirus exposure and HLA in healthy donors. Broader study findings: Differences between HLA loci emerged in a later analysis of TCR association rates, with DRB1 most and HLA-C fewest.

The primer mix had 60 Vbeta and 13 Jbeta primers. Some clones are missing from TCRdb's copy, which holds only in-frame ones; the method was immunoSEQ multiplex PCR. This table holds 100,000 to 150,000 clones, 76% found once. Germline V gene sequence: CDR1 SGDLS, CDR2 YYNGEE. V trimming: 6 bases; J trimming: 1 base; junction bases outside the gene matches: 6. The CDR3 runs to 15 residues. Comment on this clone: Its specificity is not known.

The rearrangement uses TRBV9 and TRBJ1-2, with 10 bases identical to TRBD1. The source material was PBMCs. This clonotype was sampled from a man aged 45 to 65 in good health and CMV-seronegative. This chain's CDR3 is CASTLWDRGNYGYTF. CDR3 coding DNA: TGTGCCAGCACCCTCTGGGACAGGGGTAACTATGGCTACACCTTC.